This T cell receptor (beta chain) was profiled in a study of cytotoxic CD8 clonotypes in ibrutinib-treated CLL. Study-wide context: Overall, some 25 responses were partial and 2 complete; following median roughly 72 months, roughly 15 patients stayed remitted and some 12 progressed. Overall study findings and caveats: An increase in clonality occurred at ibrutinib response, followed by a return toward baseline at progression.

Depth targeted 1 in 200,000 to 1 in 1 million T cells, averaging roughly 9.3x coverage per clonotype. This table comes from immunoSEQ multiplex PCR, and its TCRdb copy is limited to in-frame clones, with some not included. Here the sample spans some 140,000 clones, about 79% being singletons. CDR1 and CDR2 (germline): DFQATT, SNEGSKA (reference sequence). With 6 bases removed from V and 8 bases from J, the gap between germline ends came to 11 bases. The CDR3 length is 11 residues. With regard to this clone: Its antigen is not identified.

This chain joins TRBV20-1 and TRBJ2-1; D may be TRBD1 (6 bases). The TCR was taken from a human donor with chronic lymphocytic leukemia. Specimen: PBMCs, collected after 12 months of ibrutinib treatment. Written as DNA, the CDR3 is TGCAGTGCACCGCAGGGGCATGAGCAGTTCTTC. It codes for CSAPQGHEQFF.